The 32 T cell receptor beta chains listed next were all sequenced from one sample in a study of cytomegalovirus exposure and HLA in healthy donors. Both 60 Vbeta primers and 13 Jbeta primers went into the PCR. Only in-frame clones appear in the TCRdb table, and some are missing; sequencing was by immunoSEQ multiplex PCR. The sample lists under 200,000 clones, 82% occurring once. Sequenced input: PBMCs. These receptors were obtained from a woman under 30 in good health and CMV-seronegative.

The rearrangement uses TRBV19 and TRBJ2-1, with 7 bases fitting TRBD1. There are 14 residues in the CDR3. Unmatched junction bases numbered 6, after V lost 3 bases and J lost 7 bases. CDR1 LNHDA and CDR2 SQIVND come from the germline V gene (reference sequence). The chain's CDR3 is CASSMARGLNEQFF. The CDR3 nucleotides are TGTGCCAGTAGTATGGCGAGGGGGCTTAATGAGCAGTTCTTC.

The genes are TRBV14 and TRBJ1-5; D not resolved. Germline loops: CDR1 SGHDN, CDR2 FVKESK. The CDR3 spans 18 residues. Trimming removed 4 bases at V and 0 bases at J, with 19 bases between. The CDR3 DNA reads as TGTGCCAGCAGCCCTTCGGGAAGCCGCGGGTATAGCAATCAGCCCCAGCATTTT. Translating gives CASSPSGSRGYSNQPQHF.

V usage is TRBV4-2 and J usage is TRBJ2-7; TRBD2 aligns across 10 bases. CDR1 and CDR2 from the germline V gene are LGHNA and YNFKEQ. With 0 bases clipped from V and 6 bases from J, the junction kept 8 bases outside the gene matches. There are 16 residues in the CDR3. Here the CDR3 reads CASSQDGWLAGVEQYF. The CDR3, as DNA: TGTGCCAGCAGCCAAGATGGGTGGCTAGCGGGAGTCGAGCAGTACTTC.

This rearrangement joins TRBV5-6 to TRBJ2-7; 8 bases agree with TRBD2. Germline V gives CDR1 SGHDT, CDR2 YYEEEE. The CDR3 has 15 amino acids. With V trimmed by 0 bases and J by 2 bases, 4 bases remained unmatched. The CDR3 DNA reads TGTGCCAGCAGCTTGGTTCGGGGGGGTCCCTACGAGCAGTACTTC. Translating it yields CASSLVRGGPYEQYF.

The chain combines TRBV27 with TRBJ1-5, with D unclear. The CDR3 has 12 residues. Trimming took 7 bases from V and 7 from J, leaving 11 bases between them. CDR1 MNHEY and CDR2 SMNVEV come from the germline V gene (reference sequence). The chain's CDR3 is CASKRAGQPQHF. The CDR3 DNA reads as TGTGCCAGCAAGAGGGCAGGACAGCCCCAGCATTTT.

The V call is TRBV19, the J call TRBJ2-1; TRBD2 might be the D (5 bases). V dropped 4 bases and J dropped 4 bases, with 11 bases sitting between them. Per the germline V gene, CDR1 is LNHDA and CDR2 is SQIVND (reference sequence). The CDR3 covers 14 residues. The CDR3 spells CASSSQRPYNEQFF. DNA of the CDR3: TGTGCCAGTAGTAGCCAGCGGCCTTACAATGAGCAGTTCTTC.

This CDR3 is CASSFVSGRSNEQFF. DNA for the CDR3: TGTGCCAGCAGTTTCGTTTCCGGGAGGTCCAATGAGCAGTTCTTC. The rearrangement uses TRBV27 and TRBJ2-1, with TRBD2 matching 7 bases. The length of the CDR3 is 15 residues. Per the germline V gene, CDR1 is MNHEY and CDR2 is SMNVEV (reference sequence). After removal of 3 bases from V and 6 bases from J, the junction contained 8 bases not matched to a gene.

This clone was observed a handful of times. The chain recombines TRBV5-8 with TRBJ2-7, with unresolved D. The CDR3 is 12 residues long. Trimming took off 4 bases at V and 4 bases at J, with 9 bases between the two ends. Germline CDR1 and CDR2: SGHTS and YDEGEE. The CDR3 nucleotides are TGTGCCAGCAGCCCAGGCCGGTACGAGCAGTACTTC. Amino acid sequence: CASSPGRYEQYF.

There are a few counts of this clone. The V and J genes are TRBV5-1 and TRBJ2-7, with TRBD2 matching 11 bases. The trim removed 4 bases at V and 3 bases at J, leaving 0 bases unmatched. Germline V gives CDR1 SGHRS, CDR2 YFSETQ. The CDR3 runs to 13 residues. The CDR3 DNA reads TGCGCCAGCAGCACTAGCGGGAGCTACGAGCAGTACTTC. Protein sequence: CASSTSGSYEQYF.

This clone occurred a few times. V is TRBV5-1 and J is TRBJ1-1; no reliable D call. Germline V gives CDR1 SGHRS, CDR2 YFSETQ. The V and J ends lost 4 bases and 0 bases respectively, with 7 bases between them. The CDR3 has 13 amino acids. The CDR3 here is CASSGQMNTEAFF. CDR3 nucleotide sequence: TGCGCCAGCAGCGGTCAGATGAACACTGAAGCTTTCTTT. Full variable domain (missing parts from reference TRBV5-1 and TRBJ1-1): KAGVTQTPRYLIKTRGQQVTLSCSPISGHRSVSWYQQTPGQGLQFLFEYFSETQRNKGNFPGRFSGRQFSNSRSEMNVSTLELGDSALYLCASSGQMNTEAFFGQGTRLTVV.

The chain uses TRBV6-5 and TRBJ2-1; a possible D gene is TRBD1 (6 bases). The germline V gene has CDR1 MNHEY and CDR2 SVGAGI. Trimming left V 11 bases short and J 7 bases short, with 24 bases between. The CDR3 totals 15 residues. In DNA, the CDR3 is TGTGCCTGCCAGTCGACAGGAAGGGTGGGTAATGAGCAGTTCTTC. Encoded protein: CACQSTGRVGNEQFF.

This clone was detected a few times. Germline is not matched at one junction end, which may reflect a read error. The rearrangement links TRBV7-2 to TRBJ2-7; D call uncertain. CDR3 size: 12 residues. Germline V lookup: CDR1 SGHTA, CDR2 FQGNSA. CDR3 sequence (DNA): TGTGCCAGCAGCTCCAGCCCCCCTAGTGCGGACTTC. Amino acid sequence: CASSSSPPSADF.

The chain uses TRBV11-2 and TRBJ2-6, with TRBD2 as a possible D gene (6 bases). Deletions cut 6 bases from V and 1 base from J, with 19 bases between. Germline assignment: CDR1 SGHAT and CDR2 FQNNGV. The length of the CDR3 is 18 residues. The CDR3 here is CASSQYKNLASGANVLTF. In DNA form, the CDR3 reads TGTGCCAGCAGTCAATACAAGAATCTAGCGTCTGGGGCCAACGTCCTGACTTTC.

The chain employs TRBV29-1 and TRBJ1-1, with TRBD1 as a possible D gene (5 bases). In germline, CDR1 is SQVTM, CDR2 ANQGSEA. The CDR3 is made up of 12 amino acids. CDR3 DNA: TGCAGAGGGACTGGGCAGGGAAGTCGGGATTTCTTT. It codes for CRGTGQGSRDFF.

This chain connects TRBV2 to TRBJ2-7; 9 nucleotides match TRBD1. Germline loops: CDR1 SNHLY, CDR2 FYNNEI. CDR3 length: 13 amino acids. The ends lost 6 bases at V and 5 bases at J; junction bases unmatched: 5. The CDR3 nucleotides are TGTGCCAGCAGGGGACAGGGAGCAAACGAGCAGTACTTC. Translating it yields CASRGQGANEQYF.

The genes are TRBV7-8 and TRBJ1-1, with D possibly TRBD1 on 6 matching bases. This CDR3 is 18 amino acids long. Trimming shortened V by 5 bases and J by 2 bases, and 24 bases separated the two germline ends. Germline assignment: CDR1 SGHVS and CDR2 FQNEAQ. In DNA form, the CDR3 reads TGTGCCAGCAGCGCCAGCAACAGGGTTGTACGGCCTAACACTGAAGCTTTCTTT. It yields the protein CASSASNRVVRPNTEAFF.

The CDR3 sequence is CATGGFSGDTQYF. DNA for the CDR3: TGCGCCACCGGGGGTTTTTCGGGCGATACGCAGTATTTT. The V gene is TRBV10-2, the J gene TRBJ2-3; a possible D gene is TRBD2 (6 bases). Trimming stripped 10 bases from V and 6 bases from J, with 17 bases between. The CDR3 covers 13 residues. Germline CDR1 and CDR2: WSHSY and SAAADI.

The V call is TRBV28, the J call TRBJ2-5, with 9 bases lining up with TRBD1. V was pared by 3 bases and J by 4 bases, with 9 bases of the junction left unmatched. The CDR3 spans 16 residues. CDR1 and CDR2 (germline): MDHEN, SYDVKM. The CDR3 loop is CASSFSRTGARETQYF. The CDR3 DNA sequence: TGTGCCAGCAGTTTTTCCAGGACAGGGGCAAGAGAGACCCAGTACTTC.

The chain couples TRBV27 to TRBJ2-2, with 12 bases lining up with TRBD2. V was clipped by 5 bases and J by 7 bases; unmatched bases: 11. The germline V gene encodes CDR1 MNHEY and CDR2 SMNVEV (reference sequence). This CDR3 region has 17 residues. The DNA for the CDR3 is TGTGCCAGCAGTCCAAGACTAGCGGGAGTCAATGGCGGGGAGCTGTTTTTT. This translates into CASSPRLAGVNGGELFF.

The J gene is TRBJ2-7, the V gene TRBV27; 10 bases are a match to TRBD2. V lost 5 bases, J lost 1 base, and 5 bases stayed unmatched. From germline, CDR1 is MNHEY and CDR2 SMNVEV (reference sequence). CDR3 length: 15 residues. CDR3: CASSRATSGSYEQYF. For the CDR3, the DNA is TGTGCCAGCAGTAGGGCGACTAGCGGGTCCTACGAGCAGTACTTC.

Concerning this clone itself: One end of the junction is discordant with germline, which a read error may explain. The sample has other DNA sequences that encode this CDR3 too. The rearrangement links TRBV7-9 to TRBJ2-7, with TRBD1 as a possible D gene (5 bases). CDR3 length equals 12 residues. Per the germline V gene, CDR1 is SEHNR and CDR2 is FQNEAQ (reference sequence). Here the CDR3 reads CSSSSQGYEQYF. The CDR3 bases are TGTTCCAGCAGCTCTCAGGGTTACGAGCAGTACTTC. Filled out from reference TRBV7-9 and TRBJ2-7, the complete variable domain reads DTGVSQNPRHKITKRGQNVTFRCDPISEHNRLYWYRQTLGQGPEFLTYFQNEAQLEKSRLLSDRFSAERPKGSFSTLEIQRTEQGDSAMYLCSSSSQGYEQYFGPGTRLTVT.

The chain links TRBV7-9 to TRBJ1-2; 7 nucleotides line up with TRBD1. In germline, CDR1 is SEHNR, CDR2 FQNEAQ (reference sequence). The V gene end was trimmed by 5 bases and the J gene end by 4 bases; junction bases not matched to a gene: 13. The CDR3 totals 16 residues. In nucleotides, the CDR3 is TGTGCCAGCAGCCAGACAGGGACGGAGTTTATCTATGGCTACACCTTC. It specifies CASSQTGTEFIYGYTF.

This chain joins TRBV7-2 and TRBJ2-6, with TRBD2 as a possible D gene (6 bases). The V and J ends lost 5 bases and 0 bases respectively, with 14 bases between them. The CDR3 has 17 residues. CDR1 SGHTA and CDR2 FQGNSA come from the germline V gene. CDR3 in amino acids: CASSPWGVFSGANVLTF. The CDR3 nucleotides read TGTGCCAGCAGCCCTTGGGGGGTCTTCTCTGGGGCCAACGTCCTGACTTTC. Together with reference TRBV7-2 and TRBJ2-6, the CDR3 gives the full variable domain: GAGVSQSPSNKVTEKGKDVELRCDPISGHTALYWYRQSLGQGLEFLIYFQGNSAPDKSGLPSDRFSAERTGGSVSTLTIQRTQQEDSAVYLCASSPWGVFSGANVLTFGAGSRLTVL.

V gene TRBV7-2 combines with J gene TRBJ1-5; the D is unclear. The V end was cut by 3 bases, the J end by 5 bases, with 5 bases between. Per germline, CDR1 SGHTA and CDR2 FQGNSA. The CDR3 loop spans 12 amino acids. In nucleotides, the CDR3 is TGTGCCAGCAGCTTTATAGATCAGCCCCAGCATTTT. It yields the protein CASSFIDQPQHF.

This sequence joins TRBV6-1 and TRBJ1-2, with 10 bases fitting TRBD1. The CDR3 is made up of 14 amino acids. After removal of 4 bases from V and 8 bases from J, the junction contained 7 bases not matched to a gene. CDR1 MNHNS and CDR2 SASEGT come from the germline V gene. CDR3 nucleotides: TGTGCCAGCAGTGCCCGACAGGGGGCATCGGGCTACACCTTC. Translation gives CASSARQGASGYTF.

The chain combines TRBV29-1 with TRBJ2-2, with 10 bases identical to TRBD2. CDR3 size: 14 residues. After removal of 2 bases from V and 4 bases from J, the junction contained 1 base not matched to a gene. CDR1 and CDR2 from the germline V gene are SQVTM and ANQGSEA. Written as DNA, the CDR3 is TGCAGCGTTGAAAGCGGGAGGGGCACCGGGGAGCTGTTTTTT. Translated: CSVESGRGTGELFF.

The chain is built from TRBV27 and TRBJ1-1, with a weak D call TRBD1 (5 bases). The V gene lost 2 bases and the J gene lost 1 base, with 8 bases spanning the gap. This CDR3 region has 14 residues. The germline V gene encodes CDR1 MNHEY and CDR2 SMNVEV (reference sequence). The CDR3 is CASSLGHSNTEAFF. The CDR3 bases are TGTGCCAGCAGTTTAGGACATTCGAACACTGAAGCTTTCTTT.

CDR3 residues: CASRLAGVETQYF. CDR3 DNA: TGTGCCAGTCGACTAGCGGGAGTAGAGACCCAGTACTTC. This rearrangement joins TRBV19 to TRBJ2-5, with 12 bases that match TRBD2. Germline CDR1 is LNHDA and CDR2 is SQIVND (reference sequence). Germline trimming cut 8 bases from V and 4 bases from J; bases unmatched to any gene: 2. This CDR3 contains 13 residues.

The chain employs TRBV30 and TRBJ1-2; perhaps TRBD1 as D (5 bases). CDR3 length: 13 amino acids. Between the trimmed V and J ends, which lost 3 bases and 4 bases, there was a span of 12 bases. The germline CDR1 and CDR2 sequences are GTSNPN and SVGIG (reference sequence). For the CDR3, the DNA is TGTGCCTGGAGCCTTCAGGGCTCCTATGGCTACACCTTC. Its protein is CAWSLQGSYGYTF.

The chain recombines TRBV7-9 with TRBJ2-7; 9 bases are shared with TRBD2. The germline CDR1 and CDR2 sequences are SEHNR and FQNEAQ (reference sequence). CDR3 length equals 15 residues. V shed 2 bases and J 2 bases; nucleotides not matched to a gene: 4. The chain's CDR3 is CASSLISSGTYEQYF. CDR3 coding DNA: TGTGCCAGCAGCTTAATCTCTAGCGGGACCTACGAGCAGTACTTC.

The chain employs TRBV7-8 and TRBJ2-7; 7 nucleotides line up with TRBD1. The germline CDR1 and CDR2 sequences are SGHVS and FQNEAQ. Trimming cost V 5 bases and J 0 bases; bases outside gene matches: 7. CDR3 length: 15 residues. The CDR3: CASSLQGVGSYEQYF. In nucleotides, the CDR3 is TGTGCCAGCAGCCTTCAGGGGGTCGGCTCCTACGAGCAGTACTTC.

The V gene is TRBV7-9, the J gene TRBJ1-1; D unclear. The CDR3 covers 14 residues. Per the germline V gene, CDR1 is SEHNR and CDR2 is FQNEAQ (reference sequence). Deletions cut 3 bases from V and 5 bases from J, with 13 bases between. CDR3 DNA sequence: TGTGCCAGCAGCTTCTCCGGGGTGTGGACTGAAGCTTTCTTT. Protein product: CASSFSGVWTEAFF.